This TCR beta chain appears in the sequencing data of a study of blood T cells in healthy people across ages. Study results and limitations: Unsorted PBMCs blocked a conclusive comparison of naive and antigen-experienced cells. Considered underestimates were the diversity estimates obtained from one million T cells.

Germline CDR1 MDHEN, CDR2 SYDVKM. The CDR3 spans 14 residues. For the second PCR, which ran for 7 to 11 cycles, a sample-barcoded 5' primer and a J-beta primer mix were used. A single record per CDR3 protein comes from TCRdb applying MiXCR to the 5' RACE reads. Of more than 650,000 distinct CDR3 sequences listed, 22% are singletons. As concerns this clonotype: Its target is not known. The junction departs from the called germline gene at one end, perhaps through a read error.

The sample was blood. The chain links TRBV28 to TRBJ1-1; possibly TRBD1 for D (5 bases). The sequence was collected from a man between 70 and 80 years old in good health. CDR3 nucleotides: TGTGCCTGCAGTACCCTGGACATCTTCACTGAAGCTTTCTTT. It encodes CACSTLDIFTEAFF.